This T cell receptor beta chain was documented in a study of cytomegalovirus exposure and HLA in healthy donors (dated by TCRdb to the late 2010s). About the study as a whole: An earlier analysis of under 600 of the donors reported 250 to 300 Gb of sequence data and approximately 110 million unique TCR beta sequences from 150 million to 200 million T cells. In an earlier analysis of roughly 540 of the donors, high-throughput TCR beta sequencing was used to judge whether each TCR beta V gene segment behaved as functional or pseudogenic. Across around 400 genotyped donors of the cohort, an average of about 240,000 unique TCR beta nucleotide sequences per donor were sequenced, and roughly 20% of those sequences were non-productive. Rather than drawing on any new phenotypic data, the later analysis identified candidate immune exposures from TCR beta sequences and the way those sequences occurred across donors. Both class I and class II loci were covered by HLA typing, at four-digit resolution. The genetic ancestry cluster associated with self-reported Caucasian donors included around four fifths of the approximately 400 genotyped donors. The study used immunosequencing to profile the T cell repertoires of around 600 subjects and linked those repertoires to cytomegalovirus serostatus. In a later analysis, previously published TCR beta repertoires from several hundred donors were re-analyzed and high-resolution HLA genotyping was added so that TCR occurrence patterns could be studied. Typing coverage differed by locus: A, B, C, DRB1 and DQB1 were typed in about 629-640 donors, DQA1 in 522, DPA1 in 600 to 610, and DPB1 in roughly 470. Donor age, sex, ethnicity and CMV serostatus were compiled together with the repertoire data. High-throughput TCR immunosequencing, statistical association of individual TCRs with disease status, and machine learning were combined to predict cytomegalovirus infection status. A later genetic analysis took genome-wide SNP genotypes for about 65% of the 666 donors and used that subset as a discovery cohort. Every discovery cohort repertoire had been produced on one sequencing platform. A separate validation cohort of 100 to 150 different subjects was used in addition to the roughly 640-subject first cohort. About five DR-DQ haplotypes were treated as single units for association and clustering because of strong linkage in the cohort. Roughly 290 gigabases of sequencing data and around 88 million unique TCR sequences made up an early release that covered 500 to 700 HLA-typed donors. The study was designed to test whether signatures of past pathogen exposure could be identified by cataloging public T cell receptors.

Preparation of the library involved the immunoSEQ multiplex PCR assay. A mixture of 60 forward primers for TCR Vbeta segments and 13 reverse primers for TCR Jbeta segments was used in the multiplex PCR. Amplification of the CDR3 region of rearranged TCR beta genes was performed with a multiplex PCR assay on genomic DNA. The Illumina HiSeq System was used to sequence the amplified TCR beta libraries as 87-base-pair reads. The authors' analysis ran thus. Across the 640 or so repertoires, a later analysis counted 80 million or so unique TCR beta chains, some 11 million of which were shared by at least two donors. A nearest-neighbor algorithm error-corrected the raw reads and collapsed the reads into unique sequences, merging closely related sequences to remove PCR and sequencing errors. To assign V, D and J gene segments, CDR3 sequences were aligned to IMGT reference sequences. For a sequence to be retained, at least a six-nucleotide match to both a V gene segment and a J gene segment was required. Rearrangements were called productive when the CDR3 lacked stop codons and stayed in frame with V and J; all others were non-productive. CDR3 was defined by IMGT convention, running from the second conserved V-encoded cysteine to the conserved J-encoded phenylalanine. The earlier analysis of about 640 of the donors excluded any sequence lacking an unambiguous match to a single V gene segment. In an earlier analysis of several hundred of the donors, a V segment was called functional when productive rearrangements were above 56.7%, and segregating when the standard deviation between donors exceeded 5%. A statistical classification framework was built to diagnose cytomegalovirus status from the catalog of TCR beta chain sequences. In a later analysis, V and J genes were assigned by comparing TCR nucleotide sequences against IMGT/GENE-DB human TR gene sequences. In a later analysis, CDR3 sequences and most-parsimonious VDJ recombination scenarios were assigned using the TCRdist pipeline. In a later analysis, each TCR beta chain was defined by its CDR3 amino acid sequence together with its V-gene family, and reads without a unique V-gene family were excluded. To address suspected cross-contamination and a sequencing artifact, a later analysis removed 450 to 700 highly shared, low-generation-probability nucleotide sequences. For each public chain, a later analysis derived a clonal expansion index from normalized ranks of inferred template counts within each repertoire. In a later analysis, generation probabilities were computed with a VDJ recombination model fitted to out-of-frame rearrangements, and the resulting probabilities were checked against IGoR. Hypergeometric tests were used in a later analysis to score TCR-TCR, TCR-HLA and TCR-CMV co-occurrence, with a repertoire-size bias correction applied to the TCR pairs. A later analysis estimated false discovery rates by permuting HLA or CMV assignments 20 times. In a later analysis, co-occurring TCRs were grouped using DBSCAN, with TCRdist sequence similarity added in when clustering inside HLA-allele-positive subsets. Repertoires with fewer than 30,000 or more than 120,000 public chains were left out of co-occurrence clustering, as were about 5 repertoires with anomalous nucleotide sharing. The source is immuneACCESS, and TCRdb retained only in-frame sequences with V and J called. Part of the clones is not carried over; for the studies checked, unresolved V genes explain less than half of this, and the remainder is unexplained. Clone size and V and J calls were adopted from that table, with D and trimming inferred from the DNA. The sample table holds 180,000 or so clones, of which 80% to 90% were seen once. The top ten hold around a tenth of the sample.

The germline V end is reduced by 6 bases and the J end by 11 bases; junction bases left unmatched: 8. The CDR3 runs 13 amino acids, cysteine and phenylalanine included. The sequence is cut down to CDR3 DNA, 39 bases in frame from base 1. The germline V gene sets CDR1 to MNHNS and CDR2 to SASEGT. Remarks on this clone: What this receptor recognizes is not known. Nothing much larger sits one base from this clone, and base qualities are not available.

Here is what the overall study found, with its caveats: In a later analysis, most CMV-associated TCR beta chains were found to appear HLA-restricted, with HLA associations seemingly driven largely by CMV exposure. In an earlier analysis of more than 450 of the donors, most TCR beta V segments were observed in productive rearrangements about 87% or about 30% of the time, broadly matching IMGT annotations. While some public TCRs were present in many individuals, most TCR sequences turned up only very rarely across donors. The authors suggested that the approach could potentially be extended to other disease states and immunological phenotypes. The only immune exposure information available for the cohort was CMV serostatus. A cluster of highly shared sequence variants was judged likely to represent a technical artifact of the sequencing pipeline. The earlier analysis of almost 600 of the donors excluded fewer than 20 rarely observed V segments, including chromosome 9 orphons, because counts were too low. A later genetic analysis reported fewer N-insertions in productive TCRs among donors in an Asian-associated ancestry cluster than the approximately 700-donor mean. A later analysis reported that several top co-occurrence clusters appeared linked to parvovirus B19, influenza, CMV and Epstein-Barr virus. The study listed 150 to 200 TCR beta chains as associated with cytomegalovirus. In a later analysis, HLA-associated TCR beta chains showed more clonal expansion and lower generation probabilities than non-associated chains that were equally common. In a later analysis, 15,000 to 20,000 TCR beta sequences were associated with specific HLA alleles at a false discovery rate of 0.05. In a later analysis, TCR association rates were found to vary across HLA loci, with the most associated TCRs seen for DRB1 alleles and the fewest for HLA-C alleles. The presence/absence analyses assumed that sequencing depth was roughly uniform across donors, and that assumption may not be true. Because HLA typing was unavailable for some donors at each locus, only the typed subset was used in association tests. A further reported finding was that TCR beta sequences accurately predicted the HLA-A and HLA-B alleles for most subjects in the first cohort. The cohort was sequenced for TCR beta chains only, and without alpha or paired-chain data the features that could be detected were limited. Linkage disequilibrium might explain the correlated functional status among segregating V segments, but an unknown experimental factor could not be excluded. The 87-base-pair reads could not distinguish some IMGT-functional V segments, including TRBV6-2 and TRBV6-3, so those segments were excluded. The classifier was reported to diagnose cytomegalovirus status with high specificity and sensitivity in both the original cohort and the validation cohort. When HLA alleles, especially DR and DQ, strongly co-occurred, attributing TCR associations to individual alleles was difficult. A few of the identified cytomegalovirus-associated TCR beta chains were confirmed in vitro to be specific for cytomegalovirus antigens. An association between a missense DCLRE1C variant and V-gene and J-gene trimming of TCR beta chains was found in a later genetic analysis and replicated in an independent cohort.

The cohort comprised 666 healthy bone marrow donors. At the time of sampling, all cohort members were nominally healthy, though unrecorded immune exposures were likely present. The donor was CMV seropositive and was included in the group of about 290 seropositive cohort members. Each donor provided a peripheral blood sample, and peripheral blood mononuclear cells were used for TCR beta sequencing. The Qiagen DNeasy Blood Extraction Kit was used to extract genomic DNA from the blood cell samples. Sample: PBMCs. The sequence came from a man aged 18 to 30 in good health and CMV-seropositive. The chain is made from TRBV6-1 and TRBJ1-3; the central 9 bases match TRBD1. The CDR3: CASRDRGGWPIYF. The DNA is TGTGCCAGCAGAGACAGGGGGGGATGGCCCATATATTTT.